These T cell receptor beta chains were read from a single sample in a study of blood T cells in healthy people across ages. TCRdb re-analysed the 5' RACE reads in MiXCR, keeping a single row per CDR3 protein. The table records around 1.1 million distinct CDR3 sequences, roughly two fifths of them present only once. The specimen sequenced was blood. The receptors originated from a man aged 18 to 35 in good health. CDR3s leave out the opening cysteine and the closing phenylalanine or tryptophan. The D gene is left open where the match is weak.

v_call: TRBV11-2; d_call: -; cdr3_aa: ASSVAGNDNEQF
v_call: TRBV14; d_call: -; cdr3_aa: ASSQGPYSEQF
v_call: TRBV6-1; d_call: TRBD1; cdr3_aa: ASSEFTGAYGYT
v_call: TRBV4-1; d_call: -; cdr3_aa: ASSQDYKQGSNQPQH
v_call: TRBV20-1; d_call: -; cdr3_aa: SALLLGPHLRETQY
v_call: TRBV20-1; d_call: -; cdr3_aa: SAAREYEQF
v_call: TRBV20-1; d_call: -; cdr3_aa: SAVRPSANEKLF
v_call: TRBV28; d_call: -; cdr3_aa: ASSLFGPSETQY
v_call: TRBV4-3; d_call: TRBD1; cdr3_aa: VSSQDSAGGRNTQY
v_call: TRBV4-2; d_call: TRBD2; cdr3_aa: ASSQVTLELAGTDTQY
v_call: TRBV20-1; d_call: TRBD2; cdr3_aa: STWAGGATDTQY
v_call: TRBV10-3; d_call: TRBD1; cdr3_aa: AISEPTGGNEKLF
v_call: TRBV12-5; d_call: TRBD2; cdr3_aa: ASGRAGAETQY
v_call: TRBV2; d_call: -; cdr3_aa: ASEGGKETQY
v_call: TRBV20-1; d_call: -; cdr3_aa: SARDQGLAYEQF
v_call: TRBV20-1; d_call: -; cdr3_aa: SARPGQYDNSPLH
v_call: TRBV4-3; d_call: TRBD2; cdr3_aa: ASSQDFSSAGGLHNEQY
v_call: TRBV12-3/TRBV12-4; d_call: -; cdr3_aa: ASSSTGFKQY
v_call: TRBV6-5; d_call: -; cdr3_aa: ANSYSGRERYSNQPQH
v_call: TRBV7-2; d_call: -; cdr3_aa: ASSLFRGTPTGELF
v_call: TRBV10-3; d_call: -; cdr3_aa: AISEYWNSPPH
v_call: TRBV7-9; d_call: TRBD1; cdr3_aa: ASSPLPGGPSGENTIY
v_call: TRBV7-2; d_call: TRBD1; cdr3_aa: ASSNRGRNYGYT
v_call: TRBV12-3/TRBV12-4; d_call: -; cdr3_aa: ASSQTTPARRDTQY
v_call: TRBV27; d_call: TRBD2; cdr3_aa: ASSLPGLAGTDTQY
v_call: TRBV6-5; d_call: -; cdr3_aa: ASSPGLLTGELF
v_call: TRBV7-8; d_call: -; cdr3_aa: ASSSRDIVDTQY
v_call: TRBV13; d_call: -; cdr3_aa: ASSFGGTTEAF
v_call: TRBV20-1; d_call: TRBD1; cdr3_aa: SASATRDRVYGYT
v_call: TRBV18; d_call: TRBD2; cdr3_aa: ASSTSADNEQF
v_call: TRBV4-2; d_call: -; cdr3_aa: ASSPNLAGGLQDTEAF
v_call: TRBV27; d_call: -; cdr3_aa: ASSLLGRALNTEAF
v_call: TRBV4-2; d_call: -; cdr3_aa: ASSQEVGGPGYEQY
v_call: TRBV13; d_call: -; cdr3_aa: ASFGDSNQPQH
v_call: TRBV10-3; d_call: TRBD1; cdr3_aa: AISDPGQGDGYT
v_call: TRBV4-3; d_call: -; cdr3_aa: ASSQEGGFLTGELF
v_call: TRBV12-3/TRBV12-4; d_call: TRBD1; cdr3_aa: ASRDRGNTEAF
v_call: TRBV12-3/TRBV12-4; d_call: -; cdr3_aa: ASSLSGGPYDTQY
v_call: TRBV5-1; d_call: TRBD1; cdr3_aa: ASSLGQGAKDTQY
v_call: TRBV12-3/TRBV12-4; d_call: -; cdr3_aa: ASSPGGQPLGAF
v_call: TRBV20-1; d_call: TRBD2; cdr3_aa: SALGLAGTTGELF
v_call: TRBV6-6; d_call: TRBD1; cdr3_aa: ASSPGQAISYEQY